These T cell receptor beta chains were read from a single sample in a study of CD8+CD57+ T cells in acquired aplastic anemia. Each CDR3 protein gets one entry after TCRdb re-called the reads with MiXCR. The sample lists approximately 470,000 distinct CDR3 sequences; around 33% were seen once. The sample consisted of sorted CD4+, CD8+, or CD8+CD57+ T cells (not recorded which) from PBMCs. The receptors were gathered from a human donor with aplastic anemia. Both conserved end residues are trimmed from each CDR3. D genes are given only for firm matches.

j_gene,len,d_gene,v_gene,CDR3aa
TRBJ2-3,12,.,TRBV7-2,ASSFPRDSLRSH
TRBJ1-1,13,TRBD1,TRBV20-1,SAGHGQDKSTEAF
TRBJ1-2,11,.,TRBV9,ASSGIRGYGYT
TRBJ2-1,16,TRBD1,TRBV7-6,ASSLAPGGQGAYNEQF
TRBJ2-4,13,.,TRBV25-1,ATLKRGTSWDIQY
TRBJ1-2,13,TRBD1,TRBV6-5,ASGYGRQGAVGYT
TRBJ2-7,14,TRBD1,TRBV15,ATSSFGTGGAYEQY
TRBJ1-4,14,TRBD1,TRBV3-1,ASSLPGQGNNEKLF
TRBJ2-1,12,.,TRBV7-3,ASSRRLGDYEQF
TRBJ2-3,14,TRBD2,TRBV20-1,SARATSGTNTDTQY
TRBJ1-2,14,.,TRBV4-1,ASSLVSATTNYGYT
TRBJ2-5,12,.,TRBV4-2,ASSQAGGGETQY
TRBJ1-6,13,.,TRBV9,ASSQQEGARSPLH
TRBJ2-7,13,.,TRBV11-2,ASSLKGGREYEQY
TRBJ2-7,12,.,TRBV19,ASSIGNREGEQY
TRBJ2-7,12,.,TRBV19,ASSLRQRSYEQY
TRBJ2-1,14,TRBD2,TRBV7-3,ASSLVAGTWYNEQF
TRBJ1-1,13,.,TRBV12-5,ASGLVGATNTEAF
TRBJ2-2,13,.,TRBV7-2,ASSLERFYTGELF
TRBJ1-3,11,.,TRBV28,ASTPGAGNTIY
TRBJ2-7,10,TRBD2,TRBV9,ASRRGFYEQY
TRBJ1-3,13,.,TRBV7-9,AGSLANRNGNTIY
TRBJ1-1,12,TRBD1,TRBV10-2,ASERNRQGAEAF
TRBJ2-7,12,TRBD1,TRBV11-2,ASSLTGGPYEQY
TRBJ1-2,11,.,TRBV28,ASSFIGAYGYT
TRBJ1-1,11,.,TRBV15,ATSRDYDSAAF
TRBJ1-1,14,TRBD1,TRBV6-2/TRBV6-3,ASSYSIRDRNTEAF
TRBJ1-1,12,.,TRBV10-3,AISDSDRNTEAF
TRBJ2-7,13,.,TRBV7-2,ASSTGPVSSYEQY
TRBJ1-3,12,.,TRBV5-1,ASQVGSPGNTIY
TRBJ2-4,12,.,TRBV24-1,ATSDFSRADIQY
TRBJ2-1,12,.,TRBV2,ASQQGASYNEQF